The clone carrying this T cell receptor beta chain was recorded many times. All TCR cDNA molecules were individually tagged with a unique molecular identifier. TCRdb recomputed calls from the 5' RACE reads with MiXCR, one row per CDR3 protein. The sample holds over 9,500 distinct CDR3 sequences; about a sixth are singletons and the top ten take around 50%. These data belong to a study of spatial heterogeneity in lung cancer. At the level of the study: Unique TCR and UMI combinations averaged more than ten appearances each in raw reads.

Time point given: sample taken at primary tumor resection. Unsorted whole RNA samples from tumor, nontumor lung or frozen PBMC were sequenced. The CDR3 spans 16 residues. CDR1 is DFQATT, CDR2 SNEGSKA, per germline (reference sequence). Trimming removed 6 bases from V and 4 bases from J; junction bases left unmatched: 11. The chain combines TRBV20-1 with TRBJ2-2; TRBD2 agrees at 10 bases. The source of this sequence is a male donor with early-stage non-small cell lung cancer. The sample consisted of PBMCs, taken at surgery. This CDR3 is CSAGTSGAAGTGELFF. CDR3 bases: TGCAGTGCGGGAACTAGCGGGGCCGCGGGCACCGGGGAGCTGTTTTTT.